This T cell receptor (beta chain) was identified in a study of shared T cell receptors in the human thymus. Some clones are missing from TCRdb's copy, which holds only in-frame ones; the method was immunoSEQ multiplex PCR. The data hold hundreds of thousands of clones, with more than 85% observed a single time. CDR3 length: 11 amino acids. The germline V gene encodes CDR1 DFQATT and CDR2 SNEGSKA (reference sequence). The TCR comes from a human donor. The sequencing input was thymocytes. V usage is TRBV20-1 and J usage is TRBJ2-7; TRBD2 aligns across 9 bases. CDR3 region: CGVAGVYEQYF. The CDR3 bases are TGCGGGGTAGCGGGAGTATACGAGCAGTACTTC.